A selection of T cell receptor beta chains follows, all from one sample in a study of regulatory T cells in long-lasting Graves disease. TCRdb re-called the multiplex PCR reads with MiXCR, one entry per CDR3 protein. Among a few hundred thousand distinct CDR3 sequences listed, around a quarter were seen once. The starting material was peripheral blood mononuclear cells (PBMCs), obtained when the disease was refractory, from a patient treated with antithyroid drugs. All receptors come from a female donor with Graves disease. Both conserved end residues are part of each CDR3. A D gene is named only where the DNA matches it firmly. Some rows have no size entry. The others give once, few or many, or a class for an expanded clone.

d_gene	j_gene	abundance	v_gene	CDR3aa	CDR3nt
.	TRBJ1-5	.	TRBV28	CASSLFGQSNQPQHF	TGTGCCAGCAGTTTATTTGGGCAGAGCAATCAGCCCCAGCATTTT
TRBD1	TRBJ2-7	few	TRBV30	CAWDPTGTGGSEQYF	TGTGCCTGGGATCCCACCGGGACAGGGGGGTCCGAGCAGTACTTC
.	TRBJ1-6	many	TRBV9	CASSVDGRPNSPLHF	TGTGCCAGCAGCGTAGACGGGAGACCCAATTCACCCCTCCACTTT
.	TRBJ1-5	many	TRBV2	CASSESGGSNQPQHF	TGTGCCAGCAGTGAATCGGGGGGTAGCAATCAGCCCCAGCATTTT
TRBD1	TRBJ2-2	many	TRBV24-1	CATSRRDRDAGELFF	TGTGCCACCTCCCGACGGGACAGGGATGCCGGGGAGCTGTTTTTT
.	TRBJ2-6	.	TRBV12-3/TRBV12-4	CASSPGEALPGANVLTF	TGTGCCAGCAGTCCGGGGGAAGCCCTCCCAGGGGCCAACGTCCTGACTTTC
.	TRBJ1-4	many	TRBV12-3/TRBV12-4	CASSQTEKLFF	TGTGCCAGCAGCCAAACAGAAAAACTGTTTTTT
.	TRBJ1-5	many	TRBV28	CASSTYLGSNQPQHF	TGTGCCAGCAGTACCTATTTGGGTAGCAATCAGCCCCAGCATTTT
TRBD1	TRBJ2-7	many	TRBV28	CASSLPTGPVEQYF	TGTGCCAGCAGTCTCCCGACAGGGCCAGTCGAGCAGTACTTC
.	TRBJ2-5	few	TRBV7-9	CASSRDGLGMTQYF	TGTGCCAGCAGCCGGGACGGGTTGGGGATGACCCAGTACTTC
.	TRBJ1-1	.	TRBV12-3/TRBV12-4	CASSLREGYAEAFF	TGTGCCAGCAGTTTACGGGAGGGGTACGCTGAAGCTTTCTTT
.	TRBJ1-2	many	TRBV12-3/TRBV12-4	CASSVTVYGYTF	TGTGCCAGCAGTGTGACAGTCTATGGCTACACCTTC
TRBD1	TRBJ1-6	few	TRBV2	CASSPDRANSPLHF	TGTGCCAGCAGCCCGGACAGGGCGAATTCACCCCTCCACTTT
.	TRBJ1-5	many	TRBV28	CASTTGGPQHF	TGTGCCAGCACTACGGGGGGTCCCCAGCATTTT
.	TRBJ2-5	few	TRBV7-8	CASSLVSGPETQYF	TGTGCCAGCAGCTTAGTGTCTGGGCCAGAGACCCAGTACTTC
.	TRBJ2-5	.	TRBV7-6	CASSPRPQETQYF	TGTGCCAGCAGCCCACGACCTCAGGAGACCCAGTACTTC